The 5 T cell receptor beta chains below were found in one sample sequenced in a study of control samples from healthy donors and cancer patients. The method was immunoSEQ multiplex PCR; TCRdb's version includes in-frame clones alone and lacks a portion of them. The data contain about 79,000 clones, roughly 93% of them singletons. Specimen: PBMCs. The receptors here all came from a woman in her thirties or forties with lung cancer.

The chain carries TRBV30 and TRBJ1-1; D uncertain. CDR1 GTSNPN and CDR2 SVGIG come from the germline V gene (reference sequence). This CDR3 is built from 11 residues. Trimming removed 0 bases at V and 6 bases at J, with 5 bases between. CDR3 DNA sequence: TGTGCCTGGAGTGTAACGCCTGAAGCTTTCTTT. As protein: CAWSVTPEAFF.

The chain couples TRBV7-6 to TRBJ2-6, with D possibly being TRBD1 or TRBD2 (5 bases each). In germline, CDR1 is SGHVS, CDR2 FNYEAQ. The V end lost 4 bases, the J end lost 0 bases, and 10 bases lay between the germline ends. The CDR3 is 16 amino acids. Written as DNA, the CDR3 is TGTGCCAGCAGCTCCCCGGGGCGCTCTGGGGCCAACGTCCTGACTTTC. It encodes CASSSPGRSGANVLTF.

This clone was counted once. This chain uses TRBV19 with TRBJ2-3; tentative D call: TRBD1 (6 bases). V dropped 1 base and J dropped 1 base, with 9 bases sitting between them. Germline V gene data show CDR1 as LNHDA and CDR2 as SQIVND (reference sequence). The CDR3 contains 15 residues. The CDR3 region has the DNA TGTGCCAGTAGTATAGCGGCAGGGGGCACAGATACGCAGTATTTT. Translated, it gives CASSIAAGGTDTQYF.

This rearrangement joins TRBV10-3 to TRBJ1-1; D not certain. V was pared by 2 bases and J by 6 bases, with 7 bases between. The germline CDR1 and CDR2 sequences are ENHRY and SYGVKD. The CDR3 loop spans 12 amino acids. The CDR3 reads CAISEGLAEAFF. CDR3 DNA sequence: TGTGCCATCAGTGAGGGGCTGGCTGAAGCTTTCTTT.

This chain joins TRBV3-1 (or the pseudogene TRBV3-2) and TRBJ1-5; D unresolved. V dropped 3 bases and J dropped 5 bases, with 8 bases sitting between them. CDR3 size: 13 residues. Germline V gene lookup returns CDR1 LGHDT and CDR2 YNNKEL (reference sequence). CDR3 protein: CASSQTVDQPQHF. The CDR3 region has the DNA TGTGCCAGCAGCCAGACTGTCGATCAGCCCCAGCATTTT.